The TCR beta chain under discussion was sequenced for a study of T-cell reconstitution after alpha-beta-depleted transplantation in children. Unique molecular identifiers were used in preparing the TCRbeta library. TCRdb processed the PCR reads anew with MiXCR; each CDR3 protein has one entry. The table has 250,000 to 300,000 distinct CDR3 sequences, 9.9% seen once. The CDR3 loop spans 14 amino acids. V was cut by 8 bases and J by 0 bases, with 12 bases left in between. Germline V CDR1 and CDR2: SGHDT, YYEEEE. The sequence was collected from a human donor who donated a stem cell graft to a child with SCID. Sample: PBMCs from the stem cell graft donor, taken from the stem cell graft. The gene calls are TRBV5-6 and TRBJ2-1, with a weak D call TRBD2 (5 bases). CDR3 protein: CARGSGLSYNEQFF. In DNA form, the CDR3 reads TGTGCCAGGGGCTCCGGACTCTCCTACAATGAGCAGTTCTTC.